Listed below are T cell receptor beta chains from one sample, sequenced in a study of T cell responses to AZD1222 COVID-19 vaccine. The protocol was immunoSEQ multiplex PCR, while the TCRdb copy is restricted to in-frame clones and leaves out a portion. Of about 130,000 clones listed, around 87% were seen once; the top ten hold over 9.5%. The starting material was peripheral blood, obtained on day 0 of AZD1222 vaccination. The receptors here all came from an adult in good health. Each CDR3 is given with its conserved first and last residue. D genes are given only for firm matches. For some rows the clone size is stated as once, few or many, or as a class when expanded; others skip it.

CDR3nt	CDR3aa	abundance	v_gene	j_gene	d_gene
TGTGCCAGCAGAATGGAAGCGGGACGTTACGAGCAGTACTTC	CASRMEAGRYEQYF	.	TRBV2	TRBJ2-7	TRBD2
TGTGCCAGCAGTTTACTTCGGAGCTCCTATAATTCACCCCTCCACTTT	CASSLLRSSYNSPLHF	.	TRBV28	TRBJ1-6	.
TGTGCCAGCAGACTCCTCGGGACAGGGGGTAACACCATATATTTT	CASRLLGTGGNTIYF	once	TRBV11-2	TRBJ1-3	TRBD1
TGTGCCAGCTCGGGGGACTACTCAACCTACGAGCAGTACTTC	CASSGDYSTYEQYF	.	TRBV18	TRBJ2-7	TRBD2
TGCGCCAGCCAAGAGGTAGCGGGGGGTAATGAGCAGTTCTTC	CASQEVAGGNEQFF	.	TRBV5-1	TRBJ2-1	TRBD2
TGTGCCAGCAGCATCAGCGGATTCTACGAGCAGTACTTC	CASSISGFYEQYF	.	TRBV12-3/TRBV12-4	TRBJ2-7	.
TGTGCCAGCAGAGGACAGGAGAACACTGAAGCTTTCTTT	CASRGQENTEAFF	once	TRBV6-5	TRBJ1-1	TRBD1
TGCAGTGCTAGTGAGGGGACTGGGGCCAACGTCCTGACTTTC	CSASEGTGANVLTF	.	TRBV20-1	TRBJ2-6	.
TGTGCCAGCAGCATCCAGGACTACGAGCAGTACTTC	CASSIQDYEQYF	.	TRBV7-8	TRBJ2-7	.
TGTGCCAGCAGCCCCGGACTGAACTACGAGCAGTACTTC	CASSPGLNYEQYF	.	TRBV7-9	TRBJ2-7	.
TGTGCCAGCGCTAGCGGGGCTCCCTACGAGCAGTACTTC	CASASGAPYEQYF	.	TRBV13	TRBJ2-7	TRBD2
TGTGCCAGCAGCCATTTCTCCTCCGGGGCAGAGACCCAGTACTTC	CASSHFSSGAETQYF	.	TRBV7-9	TRBJ2-5	.
TGCGCCAGCAGCCACATCGGGCGAGGGCCAAACTCTACGAAGCAGTACTTC	CASSHIGRGPNSTKQYF	.	TRBV4-1	TRBJ2-7	.
TGTGCCAGCAGACTTAACCCTAGGAGCTCCTACGAGCAGTACTTC	CASRLNPRSSYEQYF	.	TRBV2	TRBJ2-7	.
TGTGCCAGCAGCTCCTTTTCCGGGGAATTTGCTGAAGCTTTCTTT	CASSSFSGEFAEAFF	.	TRBV5-4	TRBJ1-1	.
TGTGCTGTTACAGGGCTGGCAGGAAACACCATATATTTT	CAVTGLAGNTIYF	.	TRBV12-5	TRBJ1-3	.
TGCAGCGTTACGACGGGGCCCGGGCAGTTCTTC	CSVTTGPGQFF	.	TRBV29-1	TRBJ2-1	.
TGTGCCAGCAGTTTGGGTCAGCCCCAGCATTTT	CASSLGQPQHF	few	TRBV28	TRBJ1-5	.
TGTGCCAGCAGCTCCGACAGGGGGAACACCTACGAGCAGTACTTC	CASSSDRGNTYEQYF	.	TRBV6-5	TRBJ2-7	TRBD1
TGTGCCAGCAGCCAATCTTCCGGGACAGGGGTCTATGGCTACACCTTC	CASSQSSGTGVYGYTF	.	TRBV16	TRBJ1-2	TRBD1
TGTGCCAGCAGCCACGGGGACAGAACTCCGAATACGCAGTATTTT	CASSHGDRTPNTQYF	.	TRBV3-1/TRBV3-2	TRBJ2-3	TRBD1
TGTGCCAGCAGCCTGTCGGGACTAGCGGGAGGAGATACGCAGTATTTT	CASSLSGLAGGDTQYF	.	TRBV7-3	TRBJ2-3	TRBD2
TGTGCCAGCAGCCAACACCTAGGGAGAATGGGACAGTCAGAAAAACTGTTTTTT	CASSQHLGRMGQSEKLFF	.	TRBV4-2	TRBJ1-4	TRBD1
TGCGCCAGCAGCTTGAGTGGGCCTAGCGGGAGCGTCTACGAGCAGTACTTC	CASSLSGPSGSVYEQYF	.	TRBV5-1	TRBJ2-7	TRBD2
TGTGCCAGCAGCTTATTCCGAAGCATGAACACTGAAGCTTTCTTT	CASSLFRSMNTEAFF	.	TRBV11-2	TRBJ1-1	.
TGCGCCAGCAGTGACTCGTATAATTCACCCCTCCACTTT	CASSDSYNSPLHF	.	TRBV10-1	TRBJ1-6	.
TGTGCCAGCAGTTTTGGCAGGCGCTCGCTGCGCTACACCTTC	CASSFGRRSLRYTF	.	TRBV28	TRBJ1-2	.
TGCGCCAGCAGCCCCGGGACAGGGGGTTCCAAGCAGTACTTC	CASSPGTGGSKQYF	.	TRBV5-1	TRBJ2-7	TRBD1
TGTGCCAGTAGTAGAACGGGACAGGGGGACAATGAGCAGTTCTTC	CASSRTGQGDNEQFF	.	TRBV19	TRBJ2-1	TRBD1
TGTGCCAGCAGTGACATGAGCGGAGCAGATACGCAGTATTTT	CASSDMSGADTQYF	.	TRBV6-4	TRBJ2-3	.
TGTGCCAGCAGTTACTCGAGGGGGAATCAAGAGACCCAGTACTTC	CASSYSRGNQETQYF	.	TRBV6-5	TRBJ2-5	.
TGTGCCAGCAGCTTAGGTCCCGGGGGTGAGCAGTTCTTC	CASSLGPGGEQFF	.	TRBV7-9	TRBJ2-1	.
TGTGCCACCATCCGCAGGGGGGGAACAGATACGCAGTATTTT	CATIRRGGTDTQYF	.	TRBV27	TRBJ2-3	.
TGTGCCAGCAGCCAAGTCAAGGGGATGGACACTGAAGCTTTCTTT	CASSQVKGMDTEAFF	few	TRBV3-1/TRBV3-2	TRBJ1-1	.
TGTGCCAGCAGCTCGGTAGCGGGGGGTTTCACCGGGGAGCTGTTTTTT	CASSSVAGGFTGELFF	.	TRBV7-9	TRBJ2-2	TRBD2
TGTGCCTGGGTGCTCCAAGCTAACTATGGCTACACCTTC	CAWVLQANYGYTF	.	TRBV30	TRBJ1-2	.
TGTGCCAGCAGTGCACTCGGACACACTAGCACAGATACGCAGTATTTT	CASSALGHTSTDTQYF	.	TRBV6-1	TRBJ2-3	.
TGTGCCAGCAGGGATGTGAACACTGAAGCTTTCTTT	CASRDVNTEAFF	once	TRBV2	TRBJ1-1	.
TGTGCCAGCAGTGGGGGACAGCGGGTCACTGAAGCTTTCTTT	CASSGGQRVTEAFF	.	TRBV2	TRBJ1-1	TRBD1
TGTGCCAGCAGCGAGACAGGGGGCGAGCAGTACTTC	CASSETGGEQYF	.	TRBV13	TRBJ2-7	TRBD1
TGTGCCAGTAGTATCAGGGGGTATCCGGGACTAGCGGGAGTTACCTACAATGAGCAGTTCTTC	CASSIRGYPGLAGVTYNEQFF	.	TRBV19	TRBJ2-1	TRBD2
TGTGCCAGCAGTCAGGACAGGATCTACGAGCAGTACTTC	CASSQDRIYEQYF	few	TRBV12-3/TRBV12-4	TRBJ2-7	TRBD1
TGTGCCAGCAGCCGGGGCCGGGACAGGGGAAACACCGGGGAGCTGTTTTTT	CASSRGRDRGNTGELFF	once	TRBV7-6	TRBJ2-2	TRBD1
TGTGCCAGCAGCGACAGGGGAGGGAGGACTGAAGCTTTCTTT	CASSDRGGRTEAFF	.	TRBV3-1/TRBV3-2	TRBJ1-1	TRBD1
TGTGCTAGTGCAACAAGCCGGTCTAGCAATCAGCCCCAGCATTTT	CASATSRSSNQPQHF	.	TRBV12-5	TRBJ1-5	.
TGTGCCAGCAGTGTGATAGCGGGGGTTTCAGATACGCAGTATTTT	CASSVIAGVSDTQYF	.	TRBV27	TRBJ2-3	TRBD2
TGTGCCAGCAGCTCCCCCGTGAGCTCCTATAATTCACCCCTCCACTTT	CASSSPVSSYNSPLHF	once	TRBV7-8	TRBJ1-6	.
TGTGCCAGCAGCCGACTGCCCCAACCCCCAGATACGCAGTATTTT	CASSRLPQPPDTQYF	.	TRBV7-3	TRBJ2-3	.
TGCGCCAGCAGCCAACCAAGCAGGGGTTATGGCTACACCTTC	CASSQPSRGYGYTF	.	TRBV4-1	TRBJ1-2	.
TGTGCCAGCAGCATGGGGGTGGGTACTGAAGCTTTCTTT	CASSMGVGTEAFF	.	TRBV11-2	TRBJ1-1	.
TGCGCCAGCCGGGGGGGCGGCACAGATACGCAGTATTTT	CASRGGGTDTQYF	.	TRBV5-1	TRBJ2-3	TRBD2
TGCGCCAGCAGCCCTGGGACAGCAATAGCCAAAAACATTCAGTACTTC	CASSPGTAIAKNIQYF	.	TRBV4-1	TRBJ2-4	TRBD1
TGTGCCAGCAGCCGAAAACCGGGACTCACTGAAGCTTTCTTT	CASSRKPGLTEAFF	.	TRBV14	TRBJ1-1	.
TGCGCCAGCCGGGGACTAGCGGGAACCGGGGAGCTGTTTTTT	CASRGLAGTGELFF	.	TRBV5-1	TRBJ2-2	TRBD2
TGTGCCAGCAGTTTCGGGACCCTTGACTCCTACGAGCAGTACTTC	CASSFGTLDSYEQYF	.	TRBV28	TRBJ2-7	.